These T cell receptor beta chains were read from a single sample in a study of control samples from healthy donors and cancer patients. Here immunoSEQ multiplex PCR was the method, and the copy in TCRdb shows in-frame clones only, minus some. The table records about 160,000 clones, around nine tenths of them present only once. Sequences were obtained from blood. The source is a man between 25 and 39 years old in good health. Both conserved end residues are part of each CDR3. The order of the fields is V gene, D gene, clone size, J gene, CDR3 DNA, CDR3 protein. A D gene is named only where the DNA matches it firmly. A row's size may be missing; if present it is once, few, many or a size class.

>TRBV4-3|.|.|TRBJ2-3
TGCGCCAGCAGCCGTACTAGCATCGCAGATACGCAGTATTTT
CASSRTSIADTQYF
>TRBV2|TRBD2|.|TRBJ2-2
TGTGCCAGCGATAGCGGGGACGCGAACACCGGGGAGCTGTTTTTT
CASDSGDANTGELFF
>TRBV28|.|.|TRBJ1-2
TGTGCCAGCAGTCCCCTTGGGCCCAGGCGAAACTATGGCTACACCTTC
CASSPLGPRRNYGYTF
>TRBV3-1/TRBV3-2|.|.|TRBJ1-4
TGTGCCAGCAGCCAAGGGGCGAATGAAAAACTGTTTTTT
CASSQGANEKLFF
>TRBV29-1|.|.|TRBJ1-3
TGCAGCGTAGGGACACTACCTGGAAACACCATATATTTT
CSVGTLPGNTIYF
>TRBV19|.|.|TRBJ1-3
TGTGCCAGTAGTATAAGTGCGAGCTCTGGAAACACCATATATTTT
CASSISASSGNTIYF
>TRBV19|TRBD1|.|TRBJ1-1
TGTGCCAGTAACCCCCCCAGGGGGACAAGCAAAGCTTTCTTT
CASNPPRGTSKAFF
>TRBV7-6|TRBD1|.|TRBJ1-4
TGTGCCAGCAGCCCCCGGACAGGTCGAACTAATGAAAAACTGTTTTTT
CASSPRTGRTNEKLFF
>TRBV25-1|TRBD1|.|TRBJ1-1
TGTGCCAGCAGTGACCGGGACAGAAGGACTGAAGCTTTCTTT
CASSDRDRRTEAFF
>TRBV30|TRBD2|.|TRBJ2-3
TGTGCCTGGAGGCGGGGGGGTTGCACAGATACGCAGTATTTT
CAWRRGGCTDTQYF
>TRBV7-3|.|.|TRBJ2-3
TGTGCCAGCAGCCCAAATACTAATACGCAGTATTTT
CASSPNTNTQYF
>TRBV10-3|TRBD1|.|TRBJ2-2
TGTGCCATCAGTGGTACCGGGACAGCCAACACCGGGGAGCTGTTTTTT
CAISGTGTANTGELFF
>TRBV4-1|.|.|TRBJ2-2
TGCGCCAGCAGCCAGGGTACCCTTCGGGATACGAACACCGGGGAGCTGTTTTTT
CASSQGTLRDTNTGELFF
>TRBV2|.|few|TRBJ2-7
TGTGCCAGCAGTACAGGGTCCTACGAGCAGTACTTC
CASSTGSYEQYF
>TRBV6-5|TRBD1|.|TRBJ1-2
TGTGCCATCTATTTGACAGGGATGGCCCATGGCTACACCTTC
CAIYLTGMAHGYTF
>TRBV5-1|TRBD2|.|TRBJ2-1
TGCGCCAGCAGCGCCAGCCCTAGCGGGACAACATACAATGAGCAGTTCTTC
CASSASPSGTTYNEQFF
>TRBV20-1|.|.|TRBJ1-5
TGCAGTGCTAGTCTGGTCCCCGGGAGCAATCAGCCCCAGCATTTT
CSASLVPGSNQPQHF
>TRBV3-1/TRBV3-2|TRBD1|.|TRBJ2-7
TGTGCCAGCAGCCAAGCGCACAGGGGGTTTATGTACGAGCAGTACTTC
CASSQAHRGFMYEQYF
>TRBV19|.|.|TRBJ1-5
TGTGCCAGTAGTATCCTTTTTAGGGGGAGAGATCAGCCCCAGCATTTT
CASSILFRGRDQPQHF
>TRBV7-2|TRBD2|few|TRBJ2-5
TGTGCCAGCAGCTTATGGGGACTAGCGGGGGGGAGGAGCGAGACCCAGTACTTC
CASSLWGLAGGRSETQYF
>TRBV30|.|once|TRBJ1-5
TGTGCCTGGAGTCGGCTAGGCAATCAGCCCCAGCATTTT
CAWSRLGNQPQHF
>TRBV5-1|.|.|TRBJ2-7
TGCGCCAGCAGCTTGGGGTACGAGCAGTACTTC
CASSLGYEQYF
>TRBV5-5|.|.|TRBJ2-6
TGTGCCAGCAGCTCGGGGTGGGGCTCTGGGGCCAACGTCCTGACTTTC
CASSSGWGSGANVLTF
>TRBV2|.|.|TRBJ1-3
TGTGCCAGCGGCCAGGATAACACCATATATTTT
CASGQDNTIYF
>TRBV28|.|.|TRBJ1-2
TGTGCCAGCTCTCGGACGGACTATGGCTACACCTTC
CASSRTDYGYTF
>TRBV28|.|.|TRBJ2-2
TGTGCCAGCAGTACCCGGGGGTTGTCCACCGGGGAGCTGTTTTTT
CASSTRGLSTGELFF
>TRBV4-1|TRBD2|.|TRBJ2-3
TGCGCCAGCCGTCGAACCTATCAGCGGGAGGGTGCGGATACGCAGTATTTT
CASRRTYQREGADTQYF
>TRBV15|.|.|TRBJ2-1
TGTGCCACCAGCTCCGAGCGGGTCTCCTACAATGAGCAGTTCTTC
CATSSERVSYNEQFF
>TRBV7-2|TRBD2|.|TRBJ2-3
TGTGCCAGCAGCTTGGGCGGGAGGGCCGGAGGCACAGATACGCAGTATTTT
CASSLGGRAGGTDTQYF
>TRBV7-9|TRBD1|.|TRBJ1-2
TGTGCCAGCAGCTTAGAGGGGACAGGGGGAGGTGGCTACACCTTC
CASSLEGTGGGGYTF
>TRBV12-3/TRBV12-4|.|.|TRBJ2-2
TGTGCCAGCAGTTATTGGGGCGTGGAGCTGTTTTTT
CASSYWGVELFF
>TRBV7-8|.|.|TRBJ1-6
TGTGCCAGCAGCTTAGGGCCAACCAGCTCCTATAATTCACCCCTCCACTTT
CASSLGPTSSYNSPLHF
>TRBV28|.|.|TRBJ2-1
TGTGCCAGCAGTTTATTTGAGCAGTTCTTC
CASSLFEQFF
>TRBV7-3|.|.|TRBJ2-2
TGTGCCAGCAGCTTAACGGGAGACCCAATATCGAACACCGGGGAGCTGTTTTTT
CASSLTGDPISNTGELFF
>TRBV5-1|.|.|TRBJ1-1
TGCGCCAGCAGTCCGGTACTGAACACTGAAGCTTTCTTT
CASSPVLNTEAFF
>TRBV6-4|.|.|TRBJ1-1
TGTGCCAGCAGACTCGGACACAACACTGAAGCTTTCTTT
CASRLGHNTEAFF
>TRBV27|.|.|TRBJ2-7
TGTGCCAGCAGTTTACGGCAGTTCAACGAGCAGTACTTC
CASSLRQFNEQYF
>TRBV3-1/TRBV3-2|.|.|TRBJ1-6
TGTGCCAGCACATCGGGGCAGGCCTATAATTCACCCCTCCACTTT
CASTSGQAYNSPLHF
>TRBV9|TRBD1|.|TRBJ1-3
TGTGCCAGCAGCGTAGGTGGACAGGGGTTTTCCACCATATATTTT
CASSVGGQGFSTIYF
>TRBV4-1|.|.|TRBJ1-5
TGCGCCAGCAGCCAAGTTTGGACAGTCAATCAGCCCCAGCATTTT
CASSQVWTVNQPQHF
>TRBV14|TRBD1|.|TRBJ1-3
TGTGCCAGCAGCCGCTATTTAAAGACAGGGCCTGGAAACACCATATATTTT
CASSRYLKTGPGNTIYF
>TRBV7-3|.|.|TRBJ1-1
TGTGCCAGCAGCTTATCCCGGGACCGAGACACTGAAGCTTTCTTT
CASSLSRDRDTEAFF
>TRBV29-1|TRBD2|.|TRBJ2-1
TGCAGCGGCCAAGGTTCAGGACTAGCGGGGGCCCTTAATGAGCAGTTCTTC
CSGQGSGLAGALNEQFF